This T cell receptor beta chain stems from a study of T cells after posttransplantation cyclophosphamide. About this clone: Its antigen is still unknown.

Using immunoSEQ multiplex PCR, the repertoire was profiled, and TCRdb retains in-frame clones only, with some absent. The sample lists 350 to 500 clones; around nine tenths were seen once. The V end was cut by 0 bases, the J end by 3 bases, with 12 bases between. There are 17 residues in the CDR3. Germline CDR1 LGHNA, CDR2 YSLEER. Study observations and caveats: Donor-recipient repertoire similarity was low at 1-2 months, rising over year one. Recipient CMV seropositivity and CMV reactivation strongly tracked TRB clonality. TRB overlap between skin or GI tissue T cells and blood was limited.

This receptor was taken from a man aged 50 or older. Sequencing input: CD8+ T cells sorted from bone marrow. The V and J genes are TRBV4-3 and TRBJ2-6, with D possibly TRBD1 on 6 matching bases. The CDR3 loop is CASSQDSGVLGANVLTF. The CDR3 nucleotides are TGCGCCAGCAGCCAAGATTCAGGGGTGCTTGGGGCCAACGTCCTGACTTTC.